The entry below describes one T cell receptor beta chain. As yet, its antigen is unknown. Profiles of TCR beta VDJ and CDR3 were generated from a genomic DNA template. TCRdb itself ran the reads through MiXCR, one entry per CDR3 protein. The sample has 15,000 to 20,000 distinct CDR3 sequences, approximately 40% seen once. The sequenced patients had an expansion of CD8+CD57+ cells seen by flow cytometry. The CDR3 sequence is 14 residues long. V lost 6 bases and J 0 bases, leaving 12 bases between the germline ends. CDR1 and CDR2 from the germline V gene are DFQATT and SNEGSKA (reference sequence). The data are from a study of CD8+CD57+ T cells in acquired aplastic anemia. Study observations and caveats: Lower diversity marked CD8+CD57+ cells in patients, relative to total CD4+ and CD8+ pools.

The sequence came from a human donor with aplastic anemia. V and J are TRBV20-1 and TRBJ2-1, with D perhaps TRBD1 (6 bases). Source material: CD8+CD57+ T cells sorted from PBMCs. Indicated subset: bead-enriched CD8+CD57+ effector memory T cells from SAA patients. CDR3 sequence (DNA): TGCAGTGCCGCAGGGACAAACTCCTACAATGAGCAGTTCTTC. Translated, it gives CSAAGTNSYNEQFF.